A selection of T cell receptor beta chains follows, all from one sample in a study of blood T cell repertoires in COVID-19. Method: immunoSEQ multiplex PCR; TCRdb's copy keeps in-frame clones and lacks some. The sample includes around 190,000 clones, 84% seen only once; the top ten take roughly 3.2%. Material for sequencing was PBMCs or T cells enriched from blood (not recorded which). These receptors were collected from a woman aged 30 to 39 who had been exposed to COVID-19. The CDR3 runs from the conserved cysteine through the conserved F or W. The D gene is left open where the match is weak. Rows may omit the clone size; those that give it use once, few, many or a size class.

d_call,j_call,clone_size,v_call,cdr3_nt,cdr3_aa
-,TRBJ1-2,-,TRBV12-3/TRBV12-4,TGTGCCAGCAGTTTCGGGGACTATGGCTACACCTTC,CASSFGDYGYTF
TRBD1,TRBJ1-2,-,TRBV19,TGTGCCAGTACCCAAGGTGGGACAGGGTTCAACTATGGCTACACCTTC,CASTQGGTGFNYGYTF
-,TRBJ1-5,-,TRBV6-5,TGTGCCAGCAGTTACTCGGGCAGGGTAGGCCAGCCCCAGCATTTT,CASSYSGRVGQPQHF
-,TRBJ1-1,once,TRBV6-1,TGTGCCACCACTGAGACTACCAGAGGCATGAACACTGAAGCTTTCTTT,CATTETTRGMNTEAFF
-,TRBJ1-2,-,TRBV9,TGTGCCAGCAGCGTTCGTTTGGAGCCACTCTATGGCTACACCTTC,CASSVRLEPLYGYTF
TRBD2,TRBJ2-1,-,TRBV19,TGTGCCAGTAGTATCAGGGCGGGGGGTGAGCAGTTCTTC,CASSIRAGGEQFF
-,TRBJ1-1,-,TRBV5-4,TGTGCCAGCAGCTTTCCGGGAACTGAAGCTTTCTTT,CASSFPGTEAFF
TRBD2,TRBJ2-5,-,TRBV29-1,TGCAGCGTTGAAAAGCTAGCGGGGACCCAGTACTTC,CSVEKLAGTQYF
TRBD1,TRBJ1-1,-,TRBV7-9,TGTGCCAGCGACAGGGGACAGGGCACTGAAGCTTTCTTT,CASDRGQGTEAFF
-,TRBJ1-6,-,TRBV9,TGTGCCAGCAGCGTATGGGGCCGAGGTTCACCCCTCCACTTT,CASSVWGRGSPLHF
TRBD1,TRBJ2-1,-,TRBV7-2,TGTGCCAGCAGCTTATCTGAAGGACAGGTGAAGTTCTTC,CASSLSEGQVKFF